A single sample is the source of the 32 T cell receptor beta chains below, sequenced in a study of T cell responses to AZD1222 COVID-19 vaccine. Using immunoSEQ multiplex PCR, the repertoire was profiled, and TCRdb retains in-frame clones only, with some absent. The sample yields some 200,000 clones, approximately 92% seen once. The sample was peripheral blood, taken on day 0 of AZD1222 vaccination. These receptors came from an adult in good health.

The V gene is TRBV2, the J gene TRBJ2-5; D is perhaps TRBD2 (6 bases). The CDR3 runs 17 residues. Germline V gene sequence: CDR1 SNHLY, CDR2 FYNNEI. Trimming pared 3 bases from V and 5 bases from J, leaving 22 bases between. CDR3 residues: CASSEGSFWVGSETQYF. For the CDR3, the DNA is TGTGCCAGCAGTGAGGGGAGTTTTTGGGTCGGGAGTGAGACCCAGTACTTC.

The chain uses TRBV2 and TRBJ1-1; no clear D gene. Trimming stripped 3 bases from V and 0 bases from J, with 20 bases between. Germline lookup yields CDR1 SNHLY and CDR2 FYNNEI. The CDR3 length is 18 residues. CDR3 DNA sequence: TGTGCCAGCAGTGAGCCCGTAGGGTATAGGGAGTTGAACACTGAAGCTTTCTTT. Translated: CASSEPVGYRELNTEAFF.

The chain combines TRBV5-1 with TRBJ1-2, with 7 bases matching TRBD1. The V and J ends lost 4 bases and 3 bases, in that order; junction bases with no gene match: 12. The CDR3 extends over 16 amino acids. CDR1 is SGHRS and CDR2 is YFSETQ in the germline V gene. The CDR3 DNA reads as TGCGCCAGCAGCGGGGGACAGTCTACGGCCGACTATGGCTACACCTTC. Protein sequence: CASSGGQSTADYGYTF.

This sequence joins TRBV5-4 and TRBJ1-1; maybe TRBD1 (5 bases). V was cut by 4 bases and J by 5 bases, with 15 bases left in between. The CDR3 consists of 14 residues. CDR1 SGHNT and CDR2 YYREEE come from the germline V gene (reference sequence). The CDR3 sequence is CASSGGGVRTEAFF. The CDR3 DNA reads TGTGCCAGCAGCGGGGGAGGGGTGAGGACTGAAGCTTTCTTT.

This clone was seen a few times. The V and J genes are TRBV7-8 and TRBJ1-2, with 7 bases lining up with TRBD1. The CDR3 covers 16 residues. Germline trimming cut 5 bases from V and 2 bases from J; bases unmatched to any gene: 11. Germline CDR1 is SGHVS and CDR2 is FQNEAQ. The CDR3 sequence is CASSLSRTGDNYGYTF. The DNA of the CDR3 is TGTGCCAGCAGCCTATCCCGGACAGGCGACAACTATGGCTACACCTTC.

The chain links TRBV7-9 to TRBJ1-1, with D unresolved. CDR3 length: 14 residues. Germline CDR1 is SEHNR and CDR2 is FQNEAQ (reference sequence). Trimming left V 4 bases short and J 3 bases short, with 12 bases between. The CDR3 coding sequence is TGTGCCAGCAGCTCCACGACTACTTACACTGAAGCTTTCTTT. Translated, it gives CASSSTTTYTEAFF.

The rearrangement links TRBV28 to TRBJ2-2; 7 bases fit TRBD1. CDR1 MDHEN and CDR2 SYDVKM come from the germline V gene. The V gene end was trimmed by 7 bases and the J gene end by 3 bases; junction bases not matched to a gene: 11. The CDR3 covers 16 residues. Here the CDR3 DNA reads TGTGCCAGCACCGCCGGGACAGCGTTAGACACCGGGGAGCTGTTTTTT. It yields the protein CASTAGTALDTGELFF.

The chain employs TRBV5-1 and TRBJ2-3, with 9 bases lining up with TRBD1. V lost 6 bases to trimming and J lost 8 bases; unmatched junction nucleotides: 7. The length of the CDR3 is 13 residues. Per germline, CDR1 SGHRS and CDR2 YFSETQ. CDR3 sequence (DNA): TGCGCCAGCACCCGAACAGGGGGCGTTACGCAGTATTTT. It codes for CASTRTGGVTQYF.

The sample holds one count of this clone. This chain connects TRBV24-1 to TRBJ2-2; 9 nucleotides agree with TRBD1. The CDR3 extends over 16 amino acids. Looked up from germline, CDR1 is KGHDR and CDR2 is SFDVKD. The V gene end was trimmed by 1 base and the J gene end by 5 bases; junction bases not matched to a gene: 4. The CDR3 protein is CATSDFDRGWTGELFF. DNA for the CDR3: TGTGCCACCAGTGATTTCGACAGGGGGTGGACCGGGGAGCTGTTTTTT.

This rearrangement joins TRBV6-5 to TRBJ2-3; 11 nucleotides agree with TRBD2. The CDR3 sequence is 14 residues long. The V segment lost 6 bases and the J segment 5 bases; nucleotides outside the gene matches: 4. Germline assignment: CDR1 MNHEY and CDR2 SVGAGI. In DNA, the CDR3 is TGTGCCAGCAGATATGGGACTAGCGGAGATACGCAGTATTTT. Amino acids: CASRYGTSGDTQYF.

In its sample, this clone was seen a few times. V gene TRBV7-9 combines with J gene TRBJ2-7; D may be TRBD2 (5 bases). The CDR3 runs 13 residues. Germline V gene sequence: CDR1 SEHNR, CDR2 FQNEAQ (reference sequence). V dropped 5 bases and J dropped 2 bases, with 10 bases sitting between them. The CDR3: CASSPGGPYEQYF. DNA of the CDR3: TGTGCCAGCAGCCCAGGAGGCCCCTACGAGCAGTACTTC.

The gene calls are TRBV6-2 or TRBV6-3 and TRBJ1-2, with D hard to call. The V gene's germline CDR1 is MNHEY and CDR2 SVGEGT. The germline V and J ends were trimmed by 7 bases and 4 bases, with 13 bases remaining between them. The CDR3 length is 13 residues. In nucleotides, the CDR3 is TGTGCCAGCAACCCTTACTCGTCCTATGGCTACACCTTC. Amino acid sequence: CASNPYSSYGYTF.

The rearrangement joins TRBV6-4 to TRBJ2-3, with D tentatively TRBD1 (6 bases). CDR3 size: 14 residues. With 2 bases removed from V and 2 bases from J, the gap between germline ends came to 8 bases. CDR1 and CDR2 (germline): MRHNA, SNTAGT. The CDR3, as DNA: TGTGCCAGCAGTGACAGGGGGATCACAGATACGCAGTATTTT. It codes for CASSDRGITDTQYF.

This clone showed up just once. The chain couples TRBV18 to TRBJ2-7; D perhaps matches TRBD2 (6 bases). V lost 0 bases, J lost 5 bases, and 8 bases lay in between. Germline loops: CDR1 KGHSH, CDR2 LQKENI. CDR3 length: 13 amino acids. The CDR3 spells CASSPPGGDEQYF. The CDR3 DNA follows: TGTGCCAGCTCACCACCCGGAGGGGACGAGCAGTACTTC.

The genes are TRBV2 and TRBJ1-3; 10 bases are shared with TRBD1. Germline loops: CDR1 SNHLY, CDR2 FYNNEI. The CDR3 is 18 residues long. V trimming: 5 bases; J trimming: 1 base; junction bases outside the gene matches: 11. CDR3 DNA sequence: TGTGCCAGCAGTATGTCCCGGGACAGGGGACGGTCTGGAAACACCATATATTTT. Residues: CASSMSRDRGRSGNTIYF.

The chain uses TRBV28 and TRBJ1-1, with D possibly TRBD1 on 6 matching bases. Trimming stripped 2 bases from V and 2 bases from J, with 9 bases between. CDR1 MDHEN and CDR2 SYDVKM come from the germline V gene. This CDR3 is 14 amino acids long. The CDR3 nucleotides read TGTGCCAGCAGTTTACAGGGGAGAAACACTGAAGCTTTCTTT. Its translation is CASSLQGRNTEAFF.

The genes are TRBV7-2 and TRBJ1-2, with D unresolved. The length of the CDR3 is 17 residues. Looked up from germline, CDR1 is SGHTA and CDR2 is FQGNSA. The V end lost 0 bases, the J end lost 2 bases, and 16 bases lay between the germline ends. CDR3 sequence: CASSLASPRRGNYGYTF. The CDR3 coding sequence is TGTGCCAGCAGCTTAGCGAGCCCCAGGCGGGGAAACTATGGCTACACCTTC. The variable domain in full, completed from reference TRBV7-2 and TRBJ1-2, reads GAGVSQSPSNKVTEKGKDVELRCDPISGHTALYWYRQSLGQGLEFLIYFQGNSAPDKSGLPSDRFSAERTGGSVSTLTIQRTQQEDSAVYLCASSLASPRRGNYGYTFGSGTRLTVV.

The chain couples TRBV27 to TRBJ2-3, with D unresolved. The CDR3 is made up of 15 amino acids. Per germline, CDR1 MNHEY and CDR2 SMNVEV (reference sequence). V was clipped by 5 bases and J by 5 bases, with 17 bases between them. The CDR3: CASSLLPPLRDTQYF. The CDR3 nucleotides read TGTGCCAGCAGTCTTCTGCCCCCTCTAAGAGATACGCAGTATTTT.

This chain joins TRBV6-5 and TRBJ1-2, with a weak D call TRBD1 (5 bases). The germline V gene has CDR1 MNHEY and CDR2 SVGAGI. V was cut by 5 bases and J by 6 bases, with 19 bases left in between. The CDR3 spans 15 residues. The CDR3 is CASSRPGVGAHGYTF. The CDR3 DNA is TGTGCCAGCAGTCGGCCCGGCGTAGGGGCCCATGGCTACACCTTC.

The J gene is TRBJ1-6, the V gene TRBV19; D gene uncertain. The CDR3 has 15 residues. Per germline, CDR1 LNHDA and CDR2 SQIVND (reference sequence). V gave up 5 bases and J gave up 7 bases, with 15 bases separating them. Written as DNA, the CDR3 is TGTGCCAGTAGTTCCCAGGTCGCTGGGAATTCACCCCTCCACTTT. Its protein is CASSSQVAGNSPLHF.

The chain carries TRBV7-2 and TRBJ2-7, with D possibly matching TRBD1 (5 bases). This CDR3 spans 13 amino acids. V lost 5 bases and J lost 2, with 10 bases in between. Per the germline V gene, CDR1 is SGHTA and CDR2 is FQGNSA. CDR3: CASSVGLAYEQYV. The CDR3 DNA reads TGTGCCAGCAGCGTGGGGCTAGCCTACGAGCAGTACGTC.

CDR3 coding DNA: TGTGCCAGCAGGTCCCCCGGGAGCGTCATGAACACTGAAGCTTTCTTT. Translation: CASRSPGSVMNTEAFF. The chain employs TRBV28 and TRBJ1-1; D gene uncertain. The CDR3 runs to 16 residues. From germline, CDR1 is MDHEN and CDR2 SYDVKM. The germline V and J ends were trimmed by 6 bases and 0 bases, with 17 bases remaining between them. Variable domain in full (rest from reference TRBV28 and TRBJ1-1): DVKVTQSSRYLVKRTGEKVFLECVQDMDHENMFWYRQDPGLGLRLIYFSYDVKMKEKGDIPEGYSVSREKKERFSLILESASTNQTSMYLCASRSPGSVMNTEAFFGQGTRLTVV.

V is TRBV5-1 and J is TRBJ1-1; TRBD1 matches at 8 bases. The CDR3 runs to 16 residues. The J segment lost 5 bases and the V segment lost 0 bases, leaving 9 bases of the junction unmatched. CDR1 and CDR2 (germline): SGHRS, YFSETQ. This CDR3 reads CASSLVTGQGLTEAFF. The CDR3 nucleotides read TGCGCCAGCAGCTTGGTCACCGGACAGGGCTTAACTGAAGCTTTCTTT.

This chain links TRBV25-1 with TRBJ1-6; D not resolved. V shed 4 bases and J shed 9 bases, with 13 bases lying between them. The CDR3 has 14 amino acids. Looked up from germline, CDR1 is MGHDK and CDR2 is SYGVNS. CDR3 DNA sequence: TGTGCCAGCAGTGGTTACGCATACTCTTCACCCCTCCACTTT. Its protein product is CASSGYAYSSPLHF.

The chain recombines TRBV12-3 or TRBV12-4 with TRBJ1-6; D uncertain. This CDR3 has 12 residues. Trimming pared 1 base from V and 10 bases from J, leaving 5 bases between. The CDR3 DNA follows: TGTGCCAGCAGTTTAGGTTACTCACCCCTCCACTTT. Protein: CASSLGYSPLHF.

The genes are TRBV5-1 and TRBJ2-5; D gene unclear. Trimming shortened V by 4 bases and J by 7 bases, and 11 bases separated the two germline ends. The CDR3 has 12 amino acids. CDR1 and CDR2 from the germline V gene are SGHRS and YFSETQ. The CDR3 DNA follows: TGCGCCAGCAGCGCGTTTGAAGGGACCCAGTACTTC. Translated, it gives CASSAFEGTQYF.

This chain links TRBV6-2 or TRBV6-3 with TRBJ2-7, with TRBD2 matching over 7 bases. Germline CDR1 is MNHEY and CDR2 is SVGEGT. After removal of 4 bases from V and 2 bases from J, the junction contained 2 bases not matched to a gene. The CDR3 is 13 amino acids. The CDR3 bases are TGTGCCAGCAGTTGGGGGGGGGCCTACGAGCAGTACTTC. It specifies CASSWGGAYEQYF.

The CDR3 protein is CAIKPSGTPNTGELFF. CDR3 bases: TGTGCCATCAAACCGAGCGGGACACCGAACACCGGGGAGCTGTTTTTT. The rearrangement links TRBV10-3 to TRBJ2-2; TRBD2 might be the D (7 bases). Germline loops: CDR1 ENHRY, CDR2 SYGVKD. The V gene lost 7 bases and the J gene lost 0 bases, with 15 bases spanning the gap. The length of the CDR3 is 16 residues.

The chain is built from TRBV2 and TRBJ1-2, with 8 bases fitting TRBD1. The CDR3 runs 16 residues. V lost 5 bases, J lost 4 bases, and 12 bases stayed unmatched. Germline V gene sequence: CDR1 SNHLY, CDR2 FYNNEI. The CDR3 protein is CASSPQKQGGIYGYTF. Written as DNA, the CDR3 is TGTGCCAGCAGTCCCCAGAAACAGGGGGGTATCTATGGCTACACCTTC.

This chain uses TRBV19 with TRBJ2-1, with D unclear. This CDR3 spans 11 amino acids. The germline V gene encodes CDR1 LNHDA and CDR2 SQIVND (reference sequence). Trimming removed 5 bases at V and 8 bases at J, with 7 bases between. CDR3 nucleotide sequence: TGTGCCAGTAGTGTAAACTATGAGCAGTTCTTC. Translation: CASSVNYEQFF.

This chain uses TRBV18 with TRBJ2-4; D remains ambiguous. Per germline, CDR1 KGHSH and CDR2 LQKENI. This CDR3 contains 13 residues. The V gene lost 6 bases and the J gene lost 6 bases, with 12 bases spanning the gap. The CDR3 DNA is TGTGCCAGCTCCCTCAAAACTTTAAACATTCAGTACTTC. It is translated as CASSLKTLNIQYF.

This chain uses TRBV4-1 with TRBJ1-5; D is ambiguous. With 1 base removed from V and 4 bases from J, the gap between germline ends came to 5 bases. The CDR3 runs 13 residues. The germline V gene encodes CDR1 MGHRA and CDR2 YSYEKL. The CDR3 region is CASSQATNQPQHF. In DNA, the CDR3 is TGCGCCAGCAGCCAAGCCACGAATCAGCCCCAGCATTTT.